One sample yielded the 10 T cell receptor beta chains listed below, sequenced in a study of T cell responses to AZD1222 COVID-19 vaccine. Measured with immunoSEQ multiplex PCR; TCRdb has only the in-frame clones, and not every one. The table has 130,000 to 150,000 clones, 70% to 90% seen once. The input for sequencing was peripheral blood, taken 28 days after the second AZD1222 dose. These receptors all stem from an adult who received the AZD1222 COVID-19 vaccine.

The rearrangement uses TRBV12-3 or TRBV12-4 and TRBJ2-5; D not certain. The V gene lost 2 bases and the J gene lost 5 bases, with 6 bases spanning the gap. This CDR3 comprises 12 residues. The CDR3 nucleotides read TGTGCCAGCAGTTTAACGTATGAGACCCAGTACTTC. Translating it yields CASSLTYETQYF.

The gene calls are TRBV6-1 and TRBJ1-2, with TRBD1 matching 7 bases. The CDR3 has 16 residues. The germline gives CDR1 MNHNS, CDR2 SASEGT. V was clipped by 1 base and J by 5 bases; unmatched bases: 10. CDR3 in DNA: TGTGCCAGCAGTGAAGGCGTAGGGCAGGGGGGTTATGGCTACACCTTC. Residues: CASSEGVGQGGYGYTF.

There are a few counts of this clone. J is TRBJ2-3 and V is TRBV7-6; 14 nucleotides align to TRBD2. The CDR3 covers 17 residues. The germline gives CDR1 SGHVS, CDR2 FNYEAQ. The J segment lost 4 bases and the V segment lost 4 bases, leaving 7 bases of the junction unmatched. Here the CDR3 DNA reads TGTGCCAGCAGCTCCTGGACTAGCGGGGGGTTTGCAGATACGCAGTATTTT. Protein product: CASSSWTSGGFADTQYF.

The V gene is TRBV18, the J gene TRBJ1-1; TRBD1 agrees at 10 bases. Trimming took 5 bases from V and 5 from J; bases not matched to a gene: 5. The CDR3 consists of 14 residues. Germline loops: CDR1 KGHSH, CDR2 LQKENI. The CDR3 is CASSARQGATEAFF. The CDR3, as DNA: TGTGCCAGCTCAGCCAGACAGGGGGCTACTGAAGCTTTCTTT. Using reference TRBV18 and TRBJ1-1 for the parts outside the CDR3, the full variable domain is NAGVMQNPRHLVRRRGQEARLRCSPMKGHSHVYWYRQLPEEGLKFMVYLQKENIIDESGMPKERFSAEFPKEGPSILRIQQVVRGDSAAYFCASSARQGATEAFFGQGTRLTVV.

The chain joins TRBV6-5 to TRBJ1-5, with D perhaps TRBD1 (6 bases). Germline values: CDR1 MNHEY, CDR2 SVGAGI. CDR3 size: 14 residues. Trimming took 4 bases from V and 3 from J, leaving 10 bases between them. The CDR3 DNA reads TGTGCCAGCAGTTTCGACAGGTCCAATCAGCCCCAGCATTTT. Protein sequence: CASSFDRSNQPQHF.

This chain uses TRBV15 with TRBJ1-5; D is uncertain. The CDR3 spans 14 residues. Germline V gene sequence: CDR1 LNHNV, CDR2 YYDKDF (reference sequence). Trimming took off 0 bases at V and 7 bases at J, with 10 bases between the two ends. The CDR3 protein is CATSRDAAGQPQHF. The CDR3 DNA reads TGTGCCACCAGCAGAGACGCGGCGGGCCAGCCCCAGCATTTT.

For this clone: This CDR3 is also generated by other DNA sequences in the sample. The chain carries TRBV11-2 and TRBJ1-2; a possible D gene is TRBD1 (5 bases). Trimming stripped 1 base from V and 4 bases from J, with 7 bases between. The CDR3 covers 13 residues. Germline V gene sequence: CDR1 SGHAT, CDR2 FQNNGV. The CDR3 loop reads CASSLGQGYGYTF. The CDR3 DNA sequence: TGTGCCAGCAGCTTAGGGCAGGGCTATGGCTACACCTTC.

In DNA form, the CDR3 reads TGCGCCAGCAGCTTTAAAAGCGGAGGGAACACCGGGGAGCTGTTTTTT. It encodes CASSFKSGGNTGELFF. The rearrangement joins TRBV5-1 to TRBJ2-2; maybe TRBD2 (5 bases). The germline V and J ends were trimmed by 2 bases and 1 base, with 12 bases remaining between them. CDR1 SGHRS and CDR2 YFSETQ come from the germline V gene. The length of the CDR3 is 16 residues.

The V and J genes are TRBV5-6 and TRBJ2-5; the D gene is possibly TRBD1 (5 bases). Trimming shortened V by 1 base and J by 5 bases, and 6 bases separated the two germline ends. This CDR3 has 12 amino acids. The germline CDR1 and CDR2 sequences are SGHDT and YYEEEE. The CDR3 here is CASSLKGETQYF. DNA for the CDR3: TGTGCCAGCAGCTTGAAGGGGGAGACCCAGTACTTC.

CDR3 amino acids: CASSARTLAGGTDTQYF. For the CDR3, the DNA is TGTGCCAGCAGCGCTAGGACCCTAGCGGGGGGCACAGATACGCAGTATTTT. This chain links TRBV11-2 with TRBJ2-3, with 10 nucleotides matching TRBD2. Germline trimming cut 5 bases from V and 1 base from J; bases unmatched to any gene: 9. The CDR3 is 17 residues long. Germline V CDR1 and CDR2: SGHAT, FQNNGV.